This TCR beta chain was documented in a study of blood T cell repertoires in COVID-19. Study context: COVID-19 samples collected from the United States, Italy and Spain covered acute and convalescent phases. In each case, the material was cDNA or gDNA derived from T cells, B-cell-depleted T cells, or PBMCs.

In the original workflow: Estimation of nucleated cell counts was performed using reference gene primer amplification. Produced via immunoSEQ multiplex PCR; TCRdb's table is partial and in-frame only. From that table come the V and J calls and clone size; the DNA was used to work out D and trimming. The sample lists 150,000 to 200,000 clones, 80% to 90% occurring once. The CDR3 has 15 residues. The ends were cut back, 8 bases at V and 2 bases at J, with 18 bases in the middle. Germline-derived CDR1 and CDR2 are SGHAT and FQNNGV. The sequence was obtained from a man aged 18 to 30 who had recovered from COVID-19. Sequences were obtained from peripheral blood. The chain has TRBV11-2 and TRBJ1-1; perhaps TRBD1 as D (5 bases). The CDR3 nucleotides read TGTGCCAGCGCCGGTAGGAGGGGTGTAAACACTGAAGCTTTCTTT. Protein: CASAGRRGVNTEAFF.